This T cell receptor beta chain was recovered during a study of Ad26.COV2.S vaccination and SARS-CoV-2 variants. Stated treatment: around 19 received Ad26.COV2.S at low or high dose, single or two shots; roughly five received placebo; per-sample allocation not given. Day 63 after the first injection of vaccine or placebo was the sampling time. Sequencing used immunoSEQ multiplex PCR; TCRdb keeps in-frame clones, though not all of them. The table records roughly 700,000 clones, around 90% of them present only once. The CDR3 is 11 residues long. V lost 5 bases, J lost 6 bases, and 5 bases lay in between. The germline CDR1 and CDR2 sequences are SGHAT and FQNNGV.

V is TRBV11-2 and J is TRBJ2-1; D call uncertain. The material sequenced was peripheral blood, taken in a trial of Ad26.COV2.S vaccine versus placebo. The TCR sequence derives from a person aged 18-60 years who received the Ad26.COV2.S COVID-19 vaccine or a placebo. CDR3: CASSVVNEQFF. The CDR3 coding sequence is TGTGCCAGCAGCGTGGTCAATGAGCAGTTCTTC.